These T cell receptor beta chains were read from a single sample in a study of cytomegalovirus exposure and HLA in healthy donors. The data were produced by immunoSEQ multiplex PCR, yet TCRdb's version contains in-frame clones alone and is incomplete. The data show 90,000 to 120,000 clones, around 67% seen once. The sample comprised PBMCs. The receptors were gathered from a woman aged 35 to 49 in good health and CMV-seropositive. Each CDR3 is given with its conserved first and last residue. A D gene is named only where the DNA matches it firmly. Rows give clone size only sometimes, using once, few, many, or a class for an expanded clone.

len: 16
abundance: .
d_gene: .
v_gene: TRBV7-6
j_gene: TRBJ1-4
CDR3aa: CASSSGGPDSTIKLFF
CDR3nt: TGTGCCAGCAGCTCCGGGGGGCCGGACAGCACCATCAAACTGTTTTTT

len: 15
abundance: .
d_gene: TRBD1
v_gene: TRBV7-7
j_gene: TRBJ2-2
CDR3aa: CASSRTGVVTGELFF
CDR3nt: TGTGCTAGCAGCCGGACAGGGGTGGTCACCGGGGAGCTGTTTTTT

len: 14
abundance: .
d_gene: .
v_gene: TRBV5-6
j_gene: TRBJ2-1
CDR3aa: CASSLGGGSNEQFF
CDR3nt: TGTGCCAGCAGCTTGGGAGGGGGAAGCAATGAGCAGTTCTTC

len: 13
abundance: .
d_gene: .
v_gene: TRBV19
j_gene: TRBJ1-2
CDR3aa: CASSMNGQYGYTF
CDR3nt: TGTGCCAGTAGTATGAATGGACAATATGGCTACACCTTC

len: 15
abundance: .
d_gene: TRBD2
v_gene: TRBV2
j_gene: TRBJ2-2
CDR3aa: CASRPGTTNTGELFF
CDR3nt: TGTGCCAGCAGGCCCGGGACTACAAACACCGGGGAGCTGTTTTTT

len: 13
abundance: .
d_gene: .
v_gene: TRBV25-1
j_gene: TRBJ1-1
CDR3aa: CASSAQMNTEAFF
CDR3nt: TGTGCCAGCAGTGCACAGATGAACACTGAAGCTTTCTTT

len: 15
abundance: few
d_gene: .
v_gene: TRBV30
j_gene: TRBJ2-3
CDR3aa: CAWSRGGRSTDTQYF
CDR3nt: TGTGCCTGGAGTCGCGGGGGCCGTAGCACAGATACGCAGTATTTT

len: 11
abundance: .
d_gene: .
v_gene: TRBV20-1
j_gene: TRBJ2-7
CDR3aa: CSARGTDEQYF
CDR3nt: TGCAGTGCTAGAGGGACAGACGAGCAGTACTTC

len: 14
abundance: .
d_gene: TRBD1
v_gene: TRBV6-5
j_gene: TRBJ1-2
CDR3aa: CASSYVAGGEGYTF
CDR3nt: TGTGCCAGCAGTTATGTGGCAGGGGGCGAAGGCTACACCTTC

len: 12
abundance: .
d_gene: .
v_gene: TRBV28
j_gene: TRBJ1-1
CDR3aa: CASSLSYTEAFF
CDR3nt: TGTGCCAGCAGTTTGTCGTACACTGAAGCTTTCTTT

len: 14
abundance: .
d_gene: .
v_gene: TRBV25-1
j_gene: TRBJ1-3
CDR3aa: CASSEGGAGNTIYF
CDR3nt: TGTGCCAGCAGTGAAGGGGGCGCTGGAAACACCATATATTTT

len: 14
abundance: .
d_gene: .
v_gene: TRBV6-5
j_gene: TRBJ1-1
CDR3aa: CASPDPPQGEGAFF
CDR3nt: TGTGCCAGCCCCGACCCCCCACAGGGCGAAGGAGCTTTCTTT

len: 15
abundance: once
d_gene: .
v_gene: TRBV13
j_gene: TRBJ1-2
CDR3aa: CASSLRRGAGYGYTF
CDR3nt: TGTGCCAGCAGCTTACGGCGGGGGGCGGGCTATGGCTACACCTTC

len: 13
abundance: .
d_gene: .
v_gene: TRBV10-3
j_gene: TRBJ1-5
CDR3aa: CAISWGTNQPQHF
CDR3nt: TGTGCCATCAGCTGGGGGACAAATCAGCCCCAGCATTTT

len: 16
abundance: .
d_gene: .
v_gene: TRBV5-6
j_gene: TRBJ1-6
CDR3aa: CASSSEAGLYNSPLHF
CDR3nt: TGTGCCAGCTCCAGTGAGGCGGGCCTCTATAATTCACCCCTCCACTTT

len: 15
abundance: .
d_gene: TRBD2
v_gene: TRBV10-3
j_gene: TRBJ2-1
CDR3aa: CAISGGGGSYNEQFF
CDR3nt: TGTGCCATCAGTGGAGGCGGGGGTTCCTACAATGAGCAGTTCTTC

len: 16
abundance: .
d_gene: TRBD1
v_gene: TRBV5-6
j_gene: TRBJ1-4
CDR3aa: CASSRGSTGGYEKLFF
CDR3nt: TGTGCCAGCAGCAGAGGATCGACAGGGGGATATGAAAAACTGTTTTTT

len: 14
abundance: .
d_gene: TRBD1
v_gene: TRBV11-2
j_gene: TRBJ2-5
CDR3aa: CASSLGTVGETQYF
CDR3nt: TGTGCCAGCAGCCTAGGGACAGTGGGAGAGACCCAGTACTTC

len: 15
abundance: few
d_gene: TRBD1
v_gene: TRBV5-6
j_gene: TRBJ1-2
CDR3aa: CASSYGTGYVSGYTF
CDR3nt: TGTGCCAGCAGCTATGGGACAGGGTATGTCTCTGGCTACACCTTC

len: 14
abundance: few
d_gene: .
v_gene: TRBV6-5
j_gene: TRBJ2-7
CDR3aa: CASTTGGRLNEQYF
CDR3nt: TGTGCCAGCACCACCGGGGGGCGCCTTAACGAGCAGTACTTC